This T cell receptor (beta chain) was profiled in a study of cytomegalovirus exposure and HLA in healthy donors. This clone was picked up a small number of times. The V and J ends lost 1 base and 7 bases respectively, with 11 bases between them. Germline assignment: CDR1 MDHEN and CDR2 SYDVKM. This CDR3 has 14 amino acids. The PCR used 60 Vbeta and 13 Jbeta primers. Clones were sequenced by immunoSEQ multiplex PCR, and TCRdb holds only the in-frame ones, with some missing. This table holds about 120,000 clones, 70% to 85% found once. The receptor was derived from a man between 35 and 55 years old in good health and CMV-seropositive. Sequenced input: PBMCs. J is TRBJ2-4 and V is TRBV28; TRBD2 might be the D (5 bases). The CDR3 DNA sequence: TGTGCCAGCAGTTTATCAGCTAGAGGGAACATTCAGTACTTC. Encoded protein: CASSLSARGNIQYF.